This T cell receptor beta chain was obtained from a study of blood T cell repertoires in COVID-19. Looking at the study overall: Sources were T cells, B-cell-depleted T cells, or PBMCs; the material itself was cDNA or gDNA.

Generated by immunoSEQ multiplex PCR, the TCRdb table keeps only in-frame clones and is missing some. The profile shows under 200,000 clones, 86% of them singletons. Trimming stripped 6 bases from V and 4 bases from J, with 11 bases between. Germline lookup yields CDR1 SGHRS and CDR2 YFSETQ. The CDR3 length is 13 residues. Input material: peripheral blood. This clonotype originated in a woman in her sixties or seventies with COVID-19, enrolled during active disease. The rearrangement links TRBV5-1 to TRBJ2-1; D perhaps matches TRBD2 (5 bases). CDR3: CASTGSGYNEQFF. DNA of the CDR3: TGCGCCAGCACCGGAAGCGGATACAATGAGCAGTTCTTC. Drawing the rest from reference TRBV5-1 and TRBJ2-1, the complete variable domain is KAGVTQTPRYLIKTRGQQVTLSCSPISGHRSVSWYQQTPGQGLQFLFEYFSETQRNKGNFPGRFSGRQFSNSRSEMNVSTLELGDSALYLCASTGSGYNEQFFGPGTRLTVL.